The 32 T cell receptor beta chains in this list originate from one sample, sequenced in a study of T-cell memory formation after mild COVID-19. TCRdb redid the calling of the 5' RACE reads with MiXCR, one entry per CDR3 protein. The repertoire has hundreds of thousands of distinct CDR3 sequences, 20% to 25% of them found once; the top ten carry over 20%. Sequenced: PBMCs or a T cell subset sorted from them (not recorded which). The source of these receptors is a man aged 18 to 35 who had mild COVID-19 (a few samples of this study predate the infection). Cell type and time point are not known.

The J gene is TRBJ1-2, the V gene TRBV6-2 or TRBV6-3; perhaps TRBD1 as D (6 bases). The CDR3 runs 13 residues. Germline values: CDR1 MNHEY, CDR2 SVGEGT. Trimming removed 6 bases from V and 3 bases from J, with 11 bases in between. CDR3 sequence: CASRDTGYYGYTF. Written as DNA, the CDR3 is TGTGCCAGCAGGGATACAGGGTACTATGGCTACACCTTC.

The V gene is TRBV15, the J gene TRBJ1-4, with 9 bases matching TRBD1. V lost 2 bases, J lost 6 bases, and 7 bases stayed unmatched. CDR3 size: 16 residues. The germline V gene has CDR1 LNHNV and CDR2 YYDKDF (reference sequence). CDR3: CATSRSNRGPYEKLFF. As DNA, the CDR3 is TGTGCCACCAGCAGAAGTAACAGGGGGCCTTATGAAAAACTGTTTTTT.

This clonotype has just a few counts. This chain connects TRBV6-5 to TRBJ1-6; 10 bases match TRBD1. Germline loops: CDR1 MNHEY, CDR2 SVGAGI. V lost 0 bases to trimming and J lost 8 bases; unmatched junction nucleotides: 1. The length of the CDR3 is 15 residues. Here the CDR3 reads CASSYSGTGDSPLHF. Written as DNA, the CDR3 is TGTGCCAGCAGTTACTCCGGGACAGGGGATTCACCCCTCCACTTT.

This clonotype was detected only a few times. The chain links TRBV18 to TRBJ2-7; D is possibly TRBD2 (6 bases). The V end lost 6 bases, the J end lost 5 bases, and 14 bases lay between the germline ends. Germline CDR1 and CDR2: KGHSH and LQKENI. This CDR3 region has 13 residues. CDR3 protein: CASSSGRGDEQYV. CDR3 DNA: TGTGCCAGCTCCTCAGGGCGGGGTGACGAGCAGTACGTC.

There are many counts of this clonotype. This sequence joins TRBV4-3 and TRBJ1-2; TRBD1 matches at 8 bases. V dropped 2 bases and J dropped 5; count of bases not matched to a gene: 4. CDR3 length equals 14 residues. CDR1 and CDR2 (germline): LGHNA, YSLEER. As DNA, the CDR3 is TGCGCCAGCAGCCAAACCACAGGGGGGTATGGCTACACCTTC. Residues: CASSQTTGGYGYTF.

As regards this clonotype: Mismatch with germline at one junction end may stem from a read error. The rearrangement joins TRBV20-1 to TRBJ2-6; no firm D call. CDR1 and CDR2 from the germline V gene are DFQATT and SNEGSKA (reference sequence). The CDR3 spans 14 residues. This CDR3 reads CSARVSSGANVLTF. As DNA, the CDR3 is TGCAGTGCAAGAGTATCCTCTGGGGCCAACGTCCTGACTTTC.

This clonotype came up a few times. The rearrangement links TRBV29-1 to TRBJ2-5, with 10 positions matching TRBD1. The CDR3 has 15 amino acids. J was trimmed by 4 bases and V by 4 bases; bases with no gene match: 9. Germline V gene sequence: CDR1 SQVTM, CDR2 ANQGSEA. The CDR3 coding sequence is TGCAGCGTTGGACAGGGGGCTTCATGGGCAGAGACCCAGTACTTC. Translated, it gives CSVGQGASWAETQYF.

The chain uses TRBV15 and TRBJ1-3; D is uncertain. The CDR3 has 14 residues. The germline V gene has CDR1 LNHNV and CDR2 YYDKDF (reference sequence). V was clipped by 1 base and J by 4 bases, with 8 bases between them. The CDR3 spells CATSRGSGGNTIYF. CDR3 sequence (DNA): TGTGCCACCAGCAGAGGATCGGGAGGAAACACCATATATTTT.

The chain combines TRBV6-1 with TRBJ1-5; tentative D call: TRBD1 (6 bases). Germline CDR1 and CDR2: MNHNS and SASEGT. The CDR3 totals 18 residues. V shed 10 bases and J shed 9 bases, with 34 bases lying between them. The CDR3: CATTYGTREGSRMWPQHF. CDR3 nucleotides: TGTGCCACCACGTATGGGACACGGGAAGGCTCAAGGATGTGGCCCCAGCATTTT.

V and J are TRBV9 and TRBJ1-2; D gene uncertain. Deletions cut 3 bases from V and 5 bases from J, with 20 bases between. CDR3 length equals 16 residues. From germline, CDR1 is SGDLS and CDR2 YYNGEE. Here the CDR3 DNA reads TGTGCCAGCAGCGGGAATGGAGTCCTCACCCCATATGGCTACACCTTC. Its protein product is CASSGNGVLTPYGYTF.

There are a few counts of this clonotype. This chain connects TRBV7-2 to TRBJ2-3; TRBD2 is a possible D gene (5 bases). CDR1 is SGHTA and CDR2 is FQGNSA in the germline V gene. V lost 3 bases, J lost 5 bases, and 12 bases lay in between. There are 14 residues in the CDR3. The CDR3 is CASSLSSSVDTQYF. The CDR3 DNA reads as TGTGCCAGCAGCTTGTCTAGCTCGGTAGATACGCAGTATTTT.

The chain links TRBV18 to TRBJ1-6, with a possible D match to TRBD1 (6 bases). CDR1 is KGHSH, CDR2 LQKENI, per germline. The CDR3 totals 14 residues. The V gene lost 6 bases and the J gene lost 5 bases, with 11 bases spanning the gap. CDR3 DNA sequence: TGTGCCAGCTCCCAGGACAGAAATAATTCACCCCTCCACTTT. Translated: CASSQDRNNSPLHF.

This chain joins TRBV20-1 and TRBJ2-5; D call uncertain. CDR1 is DFQATT and CDR2 is SNEGSKA in the germline V gene (reference sequence). The CDR3 spans 11 residues. V gave up 6 bases and J gave up 8 bases, with 13 bases separating them. Written as DNA, the CDR3 is TGCAGTGCGCCGAGAGTCGGAACCCAGTACTTC. Protein: CSAPRVGTQYF.

The rearrangement links TRBV7-9 to TRBJ2-7; no clear D. The CDR3 has 12 residues. Looked up from germline, CDR1 is SEHNR and CDR2 is FQNEAQ (reference sequence). V lost 3 bases and J 1 base, leaving 4 bases between the germline ends. The CDR3 sequence is CASSFGSYEQYF. As DNA, the CDR3 is TGTGCCAGCAGCTTCGGTTCCTACGAGCAGTACTTC.

The chain links TRBV27 to TRBJ2-3; 9 nucleotides agree with TRBD2. The CDR3 spans 18 residues. Germline CDR1 and CDR2: MNHEY and SMNVEV (reference sequence). The J segment lost 0 bases and the V segment lost 7 bases, leaving 14 bases of the junction unmatched. CDR3 in amino acids: CASTPGLERGDSTDTQYF. The CDR3 DNA follows: TGTGCCAGCACCCCCGGGTTGGAGCGGGGGGACAGCACAGATACGCAGTATTTT.

The chain uses TRBV6-2 or TRBV6-3 and TRBJ1-2; 9 nucleotides align to TRBD1. CDR1 is MNHEY and CDR2 is SVGEGT in the germline V gene. CDR3 length: 15 amino acids. Unmatched junction bases numbered 12, after V lost 6 bases and J lost 7 bases. Here the CDR3 reads CASSPHGTGHSGYTF. CDR3 DNA: TGTGCCAGCAGCCCCCATGGGACAGGGCACTCTGGCTACACCTTC.

This CDR3 is CASRTREYSYEQYF. The CDR3 bases are TGCGCCAGCAGGACTCGGGAGTACTCCTACGAGCAGTACTTC. The chain joins TRBV5-1 to TRBJ2-7, with D possibly TRBD2 on 6 matching bases. Trimming pared 5 bases from V and 0 bases from J, leaving 12 bases between. Germline CDR1 reads SGHRS; CDR2 reads YFSETQ. CDR3 length: 14 amino acids.

This clonotype was found a few times. This sequence joins TRBV18 and TRBJ2-7, with 8 nucleotides matching TRBD2. CDR3 size: 15 residues. J gave up 7 bases and V 0 bases, and 8 bases lay outside the gene matches. From germline, CDR1 is KGHSH and CDR2 LQKENI. CDR3 sequence: CASSPPGLAGREQYF. DNA for the CDR3: TGTGCCAGCTCACCACCCGGACTAGCCGGGAGGGAGCAGTACTTC.

The gene calls are TRBV4-3 and TRBJ2-2, with 9 bases that match TRBD1. V lost 4 bases, J lost 5 bases, and 8 bases stayed unmatched. The germline V gene has CDR1 LGHNA and CDR2 YSLEER. This CDR3 region has 16 residues. The CDR3 spells CASSLFPGQGTGELFF. In DNA, the CDR3 is TGCGCCAGCAGCCTTTTCCCGGGACAGGGAACCGGGGAGCTGTTTTTT.

This clonotype appeared a few times. This rearrangement joins TRBV7-2 to TRBJ2-3; 8 nucleotides match TRBD2. Trimming at V came to 4 bases and at J to 2 bases, leaving 5 bases not matched to a gene. The CDR3 covers 15 residues. Looked up from germline, CDR1 is SGHTA and CDR2 is FQGNSA. This chain's CDR3 is CASSSVAGNTDTQYF. CDR3 coding DNA: TGTGCCAGCAGCTCCGTAGCGGGGAACACAGATACGCAGTATTTT.

This clonotype has just a few counts. The chain recombines TRBV6-2 or TRBV6-3 with TRBJ2-3; tentatively, D is TRBD2 (6 bases). CDR3 length: 16 amino acids. From germline, CDR1 is MNHEY and CDR2 SVGEGT. V was trimmed by 7 bases and J by 1 base, leaving 18 bases between them. The CDR3 loop is CASTLRLVRGTDTQYF. The CDR3 coding sequence is TGTGCCAGCACCCTACGACTAGTACGGGGCACAGATACGCAGTATTTT.

This clonotype appeared a few times. The V and J genes are TRBV4-1 and TRBJ2-5; the D is unclear. Trimming left V 4 bases short and J 5 bases short, with 11 bases between. Germline CDR1 is MGHRA and CDR2 is YSYEKL. The CDR3 extends over 13 amino acids. The DNA for the CDR3 is TGCGCCAGCAGCCGCCGCTTGATGGAGACCCAGTACTTC. It translates to CASSRRLMETQYF.

The chain links TRBV5-1 to TRBJ1-1; D is ambiguous. The ends were cut back, 6 bases at V and 0 bases at J, with 9 bases in the middle. CDR1 and CDR2 (germline): SGHRS, YFSETQ. The CDR3 sequence is 13 residues long. CDR3: CASMRQVNTEAFF. The CDR3, as DNA: TGCGCCAGCATGCGGCAGGTGAACACTGAAGCTTTCTTT.

About this clonotype: Germline and junction disagree at one end, which may indicate a read error. V and J are TRBV5-6 and TRBJ1-5, with D unresolved. Per germline, CDR1 SGHDT and CDR2 YYEEEE. The CDR3 spans 15 residues. The CDR3 loop reads CASSQRRLGSQPKHF. CDR3 coding DNA: TGTGCCAGCAGTCAGCGCCGGCTCGGGTCCCAGCCCAAGCATTTT.

This clonotype was seen a few times. The rearrangement uses TRBV28 and TRBJ2-2; D may be TRBD2 (5 bases). Looked up from germline, CDR1 is MDHEN and CDR2 is SYDVKM. The CDR3 loop spans 14 amino acids. V was clipped by 3 bases and J by 6 bases, with 11 bases between them. The CDR3, as DNA: TGTGCCAGCAGTTTGAGGGTTCGGGCCGGGGAGCTGTTTTTT. This gives the protein CASSLRVRAGELFF.

V usage is TRBV18 and J usage is TRBJ2-7, with D hard to call. Trimming took off 3 bases at V and 3 bases at J, with 12 bases between the two ends. There are 14 residues in the CDR3. Germline V gives CDR1 KGHSH, CDR2 LQKENI. The CDR3 DNA reads TGTGCCAGCTCACCGGGCGGCCAATACTACGAGCAGTACGTC. Residues: CASSPGGQYYEQYV.

This clonotype was found a few times. This sequence joins TRBV20-1 and TRBJ1-2, with no clear D. The CDR3 spans 12 residues. Trimming took off 3 bases at V and 8 bases at J, with 13 bases between the two ends. Per germline, CDR1 DFQATT and CDR2 SNEGSKA (reference sequence). CDR3 sequence: CSASRQAPGYTF. CDR3 sequence (DNA): TGCAGTGCTAGTCGGCAGGCTCCCGGCTACACCTTC.

This clonotype was counted a few times. For the CDR3, the DNA is TGTGCCAGCAGCTTAGGGGCAGGGCTCCCTGAAGCTTTCTTT. Protein product: CASSLGAGLPEAFF. The V call is TRBV7-9, the J call TRBJ1-1; D possibly corresponds to TRBD1 (5 bases). The CDR3 totals 14 residues. Germline V lookup: CDR1 SEHNR, CDR2 FQNEAQ (reference sequence). With 1 base removed from V and 6 bases from J, the gap between germline ends came to 12 bases.

There are a few counts of this clonotype. J is TRBJ2-2 and V is TRBV5-8; D possibly corresponds to TRBD2 (7 bases). Germline CDR1 is SGHTS and CDR2 is YDEGEE. V dropped 1 base and J dropped 5 bases, with 15 bases sitting between them. The CDR3 covers 16 residues. The CDR3 coding sequence is TGTGCCAGCAGCTTGCCCCCGGGGGGCGGGACCGGGGAGCTGTTTTTT. It yields the protein CASSLPPGGGTGELFF.

The chain is built from TRBV4-3 and TRBJ1-2; 11 bases align to TRBD1. CDR3 length: 14 residues. V lost 5 bases to trimming and J lost 7 bases; unmatched junction nucleotides: 6. Germline V CDR1 and CDR2: LGHNA, YSLEER. Written as DNA, the CDR3 is TGCGCCAGCAGCTTATGGACAGGGGGCTCTGGCTACACCTTC. It specifies CASSLWTGGSGYTF.

Only a few counts were recorded for this clonotype. The V call is TRBV7-9, the J call TRBJ1-1; 10 positions match TRBD1. CDR1 is SEHNR and CDR2 is FQNEAQ in the germline V gene (reference sequence). Trimming at V came to 5 bases and at J to 2 bases, leaving 14 bases not matched to a gene. The CDR3 has 18 amino acids. The CDR3 is CASSPGQGFLFGNTEAFF. The CDR3 coding sequence is TGTGCCAGCAGCCCGGGACAGGGGTTTTTGTTCGGTAACACTGAAGCTTTCTTT.

The chain uses TRBV18 and TRBJ2-1; 7 bases align to TRBD1. The junction had 10 bases not matched to a gene; V was cut back by 3 bases and J by 5 bases. The germline V gene has CDR1 KGHSH and CDR2 LQKENI. This CDR3 is built from 16 residues. The CDR3 region is CASSPRQGFWNNEQFF. The DNA for the CDR3 is TGTGCCAGCTCACCTAGACAGGGCTTCTGGAACAATGAGCAGTTCTTC.